This T cell receptor beta chain was sequenced in a study of response to subunit inactivated influenza vaccine. The CDR3 length is 16 residues. The V and J ends lost 3 bases and 0 bases, in that order; junction bases with no gene match: 4. Germline V gene lookup returns CDR1 SGHRS and CDR2 YFSETQ. This clonotype was counted a few times. TCRdb ran MiXCR on the RT-PCR reads and lists one entry per CDR3 protein. The sample lists more than 500,000 distinct CDR3 sequences, about 11% seen once, with approximately 10% in the top ten. The sample was also linked to a second study, of T cells expressing NK-cell markers. That paper notes: It was by 5'RACE template switching with UMIs that TCR beta cDNA was made. Sorted CD3+CD56-NKG2C+, CD3+CD56+NKG2C- and CD3+CD56+NKG2C+ T cells were the source of the TCR beta repertoires. Dominance of the CD3+CD56-NKG2C+ fraction by these clonotypes also held in several donors. Expanded clones of NKG2C+ T cells had an unclear HCMV specificity.

The receptor's source is a man aged 45-65 years who received an inactivated influenza vaccine. The rearrangement uses TRBV5-1 and TRBJ2-3; TRBD2 agrees at 10 bases. The sample in question was PBMCs from blood, obtained on the day of vaccination. The CDR3 sequence is CASSSAGGGSTDTQYF. CDR3 coding DNA: TGCGCCAGCAGCTCAGCGGGGGGGGGAAGCACAGATACGCAGTATTTT. Full variable domain (remainder filled in from reference TRBV5-1 and TRBJ2-3): KAGVTQTPRYLIKTRGQQVTLSCSPISGHRSVSWYQQTPGQGLQFLFEYFSETQRNKGNFPGRFSGRQFSNSRSEMNVSTLELGDSALYLCASSSAGGGSTDTQYFGPGTRLTVL.